What follows describes a single T cell receptor beta chain. This clone's antigen is unknown. Base qualities are missing; no much larger clone stands one base away. The entry originates in a study of shared T cell receptors in the human thymus (dated by TCRdb to the early 2020s). Regarding the research as a whole: The study investigated the way shared, self-reactive T-cell receptor alpha chains are produced in the human thymus.

The trim is 2 bases for V and 2 bases for J, with a gap of 15 bases between the germline ends. CDR1 and CDR2, per the germline V gene, are SQVTM and ANQGSEA. The CDR3 spans 15 residues, from the cysteine through the phenylalanine. The retained sequence is limited to the CDR3, 45 bases, with the frame set at the first base. The library came from the immunoSEQ multiplex PCR assay. The table was pulled from immuneACCESS by TCRdb, which kept in-frame rearrangements only. Such tables lose some clones; where checked, under half of the loss comes from unresolved V genes, and the rest has no known cause. The sample yields almost 550,000 clones; 75% to 85% were counted once. The ten top clones hold around 0.012% of the sample. The same sample was also studied in work on human thymus T cells. As that second paper reports: Donors were immunologically healthy infants undergoing open corrective cardiac surgery for congenital heart defects in Finland. The thymus tissue came from surgical resects taken out during corrective cardiac surgery. Usage of V and J gene segments appeared to be biased in both the thymic and the peripheral blood repertoires. The related research found that thymic TCR repertoires overlapped highly between unrelated individuals. TCR alpha and beta repertoires from about 8 infant thymus samples and four related peripheral blood samples were characterized in the study. The infant donors were roughly 7 to 244 days old, and the cohort included roughly six males and two females. Thymocytes were mechanically released from the tissue and were stored as pellets of about 10-30 million cells at -70 degrees C. Genomic DNA was extracted from frozen cell pellets with a QIAsymphony instrument. The immunoSEQ multiplex PCR assay was used to amplify the TCRB and TCRAD loci from a standardized quantity of quality-controlled genomic DNA. The amplicons covered the V(D)J region and were long enough to include the CDR3 and to identify the V and J genes. The commercial immunoSEQ service was used to sequence amplicons on an Illumina platform. Primer bias and sequencing errors were corrected as previously described, and TCRAD and TCRB were defined on the basis of the IMGT database. Repertoires were analysed with immunoSEQ Analyzer 3.0 and VDJTools, covering basic statistics, V/J segment usage, diversity estimates, rarefaction and pairwise overlap. Chao1, ChaoE, Efron-Thisted, Shannon and inverse Simpson indices were used to estimate diversity, which was also estimated on datasets down-sampled to the smallest sample. For repertoire overlap, CDR3 nucleotide sequence, V gene and J gene had to match strictly, and clustering was done by Jaccard-based multidimensional scaling. On average, about 810,000 unique TCRB clonotypes were obtained from thymus samples, compared with about 84,000 from blood samples.

The clonotype originates from a boy in the first two years of life with a congenital heart defect. Donor details come from another sample of the same person, matched by shared clones. Sequencing was carried out using thymocytes. The rearranged segments are TRBV29-1 and TRBJ2-5, and perhaps TRBD2 as D gene, on 6 matching bases. The sequenced DNA is TGCAGCGTTGAATCGCGGGGACGCTGTCAAGAGACCCAGTACTTC. Translated, this gives CSVESRGRCQETQYF.